This TCR beta chain appears in the sequencing data of a study of cytomegalovirus exposure and HLA in healthy donors. This clone turned up a few times. Germline CDR1 and CDR2: SQVTM and ANQGSEA. The CDR3 totals 12 residues. The germline V and J ends were trimmed by 2 bases and 0 bases, with 3 bases remaining between them. Amplification used 60 Vbeta primers and 13 Jbeta primers. Some clones are missing from TCRdb's copy, which holds only in-frame ones; the method was immunoSEQ multiplex PCR. The data show 160,000 or so clones, 60% to 80% seen once. The TCR comes from a man aged 40-49 years in good health and CMV-seropositive. The specimen sequenced was PBMCs. V is TRBV29-1 and J is TRBJ2-3; no definite D call. The CDR3 DNA follows: TGCAGCGTTGAACCAAGCACAGATACGCAGTATTTT. Protein product: CSVEPSTDTQYF.